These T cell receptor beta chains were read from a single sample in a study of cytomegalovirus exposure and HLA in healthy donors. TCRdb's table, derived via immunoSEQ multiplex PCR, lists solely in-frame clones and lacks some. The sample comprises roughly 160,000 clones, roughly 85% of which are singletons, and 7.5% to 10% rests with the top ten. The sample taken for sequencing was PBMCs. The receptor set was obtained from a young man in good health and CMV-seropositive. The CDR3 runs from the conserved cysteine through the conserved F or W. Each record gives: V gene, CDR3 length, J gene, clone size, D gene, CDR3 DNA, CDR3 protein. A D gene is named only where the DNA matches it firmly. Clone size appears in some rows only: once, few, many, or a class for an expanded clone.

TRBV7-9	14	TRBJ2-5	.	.	TGTGCCAGCAGCTTAGATAGCGGTCGGGAGACCCAGTACTTC	CASSLDSGRETQYF
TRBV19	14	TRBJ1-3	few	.	TGTGCCAGTAGCCGGGTACTCTCTGGAAACACCATATATTTT	CASSRVLSGNTIYF
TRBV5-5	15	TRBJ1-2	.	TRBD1	TGTGCCAGCAGCTTGGCCGGGACAGGGACCTATGGCTACACCTTC	CASSLAGTGTYGYTF
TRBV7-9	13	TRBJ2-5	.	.	TGTGCCAGCAGCCGGGACTTCCAAGAGACCCAGTACTTC	CASSRDFQETQYF
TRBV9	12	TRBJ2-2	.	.	TGTGCCAGCAGCCCATCCAGTCGGGAGCTGTTTTTT	CASSPSSRELFF
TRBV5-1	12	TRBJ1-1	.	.	TGCGCCAGCAGCTCCGGCGGGGCGCCGGCTTTCTTT	CASSSGGAPAFF
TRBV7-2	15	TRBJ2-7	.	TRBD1	TGTGCCAGCAGCTTAGAGGGACAGGGAATCTACGAGCAGTACTTC	CASSLEGQGIYEQYF
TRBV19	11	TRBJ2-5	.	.	TGTGCCAGTAGCAAACAAGAGACCCAGTACTTC	CASSKQETQYF
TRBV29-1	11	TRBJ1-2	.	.	TGCAGCGTGCCGGGGATTTATGGCTACACCTTC	CSVPGIYGYTF
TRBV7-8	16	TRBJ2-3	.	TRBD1	TGTGCCAGCAGCCTCGGGACAGGGCCGGGCGGGGATACGCAGTATTTT	CASSLGTGPGGDTQYF
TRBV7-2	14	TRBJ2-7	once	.	TGTGCCAGCAGCTTATTCGGCAGGGCCTACGAGCAGTACTTC	CASSLFGRAYEQYF